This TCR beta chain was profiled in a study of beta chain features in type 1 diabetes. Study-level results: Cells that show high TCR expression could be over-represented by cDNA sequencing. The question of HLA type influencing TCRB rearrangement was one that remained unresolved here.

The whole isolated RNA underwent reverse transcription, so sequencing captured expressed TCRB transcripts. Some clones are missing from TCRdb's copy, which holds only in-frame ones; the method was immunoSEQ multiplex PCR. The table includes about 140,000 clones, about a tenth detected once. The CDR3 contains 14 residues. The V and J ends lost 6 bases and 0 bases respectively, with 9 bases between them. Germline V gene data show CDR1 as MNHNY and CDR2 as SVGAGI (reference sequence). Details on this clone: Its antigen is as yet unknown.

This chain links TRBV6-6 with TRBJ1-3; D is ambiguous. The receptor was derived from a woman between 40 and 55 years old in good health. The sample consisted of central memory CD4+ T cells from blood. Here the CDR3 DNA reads TGTGCCAGCAGCTACGGGCTCTCTGGAAACACCATATATTTT. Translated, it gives CASSYGLSGNTIYF.